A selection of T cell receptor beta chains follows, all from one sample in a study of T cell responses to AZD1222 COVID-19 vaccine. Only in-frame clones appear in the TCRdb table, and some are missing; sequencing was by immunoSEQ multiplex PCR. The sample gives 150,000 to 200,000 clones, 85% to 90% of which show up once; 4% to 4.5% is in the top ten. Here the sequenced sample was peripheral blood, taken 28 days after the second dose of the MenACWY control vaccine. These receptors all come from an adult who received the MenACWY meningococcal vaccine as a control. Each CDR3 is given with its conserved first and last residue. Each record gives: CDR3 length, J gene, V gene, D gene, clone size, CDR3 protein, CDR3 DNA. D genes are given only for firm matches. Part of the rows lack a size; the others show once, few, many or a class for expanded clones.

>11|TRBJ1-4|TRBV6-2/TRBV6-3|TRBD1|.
CASSSRDRLFF
TGTGCCAGCAGTTCGAGGGACAGACTGTTTTTT
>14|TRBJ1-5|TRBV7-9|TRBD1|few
CASSPPDRDQPQHF
TGTGCCAGCAGCCCCCCCGACAGGGATCAGCCCCAGCATTTT
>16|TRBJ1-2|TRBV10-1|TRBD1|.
CASSEAPGQGPGGYTF
TGCGCCAGCAGTGAGGCCCCGGGACAGGGCCCAGGTGGCTACACCTTC
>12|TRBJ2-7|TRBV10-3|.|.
CAISESLNEQYF
TGTGCCATCAGTGAGTCATTGAACGAGCAGTACTTC
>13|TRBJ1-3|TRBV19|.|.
CASGLQSGNTIYF
TGTGCCAGCGGATTGCAATCGGGGAACACCATATATTTT
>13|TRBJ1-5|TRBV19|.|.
CASSKGFNQPQHF
TGTGCCAGTAGTAAGGGGTTTAATCAGCCCCAGCATTTT
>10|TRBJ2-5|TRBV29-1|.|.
CSAAEETQYF
TGCAGCGCTGCTGAAGAGACCCAGTACTTC
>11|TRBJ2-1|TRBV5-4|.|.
CASSQNNEQFF
TGTGCCAGCAGCCAAAACAATGAGCAGTTCTTC
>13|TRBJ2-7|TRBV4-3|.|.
CASSQDSRYEQYF
TGCGCCAGCAGCCAAGACTCCCGATACGAGCAGTACTTC
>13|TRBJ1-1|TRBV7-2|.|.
CASSSDRNTEAFF
TGTGCCAGCAGCTCGGACAGGAACACTGAAGCTTTCTTT
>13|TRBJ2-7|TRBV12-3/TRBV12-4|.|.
CASSSRMAYEQYF
TGTGCCAGCAGTTCTCGGATGGCCTACGAGCAGTACTTC
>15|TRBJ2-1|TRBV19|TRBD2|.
CASTLTFWGGNEQFF
TGTGCCAGTACCCTCACTTTTTGGGGGGGTAATGAGCAGTTCTTC
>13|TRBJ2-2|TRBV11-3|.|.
CASSHANRGELFF
TGTGCCAGCAGCCACGCTAACAGGGGGGAGCTGTTTTTT
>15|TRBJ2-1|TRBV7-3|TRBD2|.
CASSTTSGSYNEQFF
TGTGCCAGCAGCACCACTAGCGGGTCCTACAATGAGCAGTTCTTC
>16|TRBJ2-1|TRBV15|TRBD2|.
CATSRGGGGRADEQFF
TGTGCCACCAGCAGAGGTGGGGGCGGGAGGGCCGATGAGCAGTTCTTC
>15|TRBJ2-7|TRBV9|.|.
CASSVSWDGPYEQYF
TGTGCCAGCAGCGTGAGCTGGGACGGACCCTACGAGCAGTACTTC
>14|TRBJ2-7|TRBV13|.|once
CASSLEETPYEQYF
TGTGCCAGCAGCTTAGAGGAGACCCCCTACGAGCAGTACTTC
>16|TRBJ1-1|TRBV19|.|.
CASGHGRGALNTEAFF
TGTGCCAGTGGTCACGGGCGGGGGGCCCTGAACACTGAAGCTTTCTTT
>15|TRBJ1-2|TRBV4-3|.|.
CASSQGMGGVQGYTF
TGCGCCAGCAGCCAAGGGATGGGAGGGGTTCAAGGCTACACCTTC
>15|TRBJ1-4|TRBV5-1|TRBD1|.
CASSPTGTGYEKLFF
TGCGCCAGCAGCCCTACCGGGACAGGGTACGAAAAACTGTTTTTT
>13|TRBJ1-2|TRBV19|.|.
CASGRTVGYGYTF
TGTGCCAGTGGAAGGACAGTCGGCTATGGCTACACCTTC
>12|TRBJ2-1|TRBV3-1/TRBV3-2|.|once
CASSRREYEQFF
TGTGCCAGCAGCCGCAGGGAATATGAGCAGTTCTTC
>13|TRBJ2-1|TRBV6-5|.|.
CASSYGGPGEQFF
TGTGCCAGCAGTTACGGGGGCCCGGGAGAGCAGTTCTTC